The clone carrying this T cell receptor (beta chain) was detected a few times. This CDR3 has 15 residues. J gave up 1 base and V 6 bases, and 8 bases lay outside the gene matches. Germline V lookup: CDR1 MNHNS, CDR2 SASEGT. The data were taken from a study of identical twins. One entry per CDR3 protein results from TCRdb running MiXCR on the 5' RACE reads. Of about 550,000 distinct CDR3 sequences listed, approximately 20% are singletons. These data were also reused for a study on yellow fever vaccine responses in identical twins. That study reports: Twins showed a vaccine T cell response that reportedly seemed partly convergent, partly personalized.

The J gene is TRBJ1-1, the V gene TRBV6-1; 7 nucleotides align to TRBD1. The receptor was derived from a woman younger than 35 in good health. The specimen was CD4+ T cells sorted from blood. CDR3 bases: TGTGCCAGCAGCATAAGACAGGGATGGAACACTGAAGCTTTCTTT. Protein: CASSIRQGWNTEAFF.